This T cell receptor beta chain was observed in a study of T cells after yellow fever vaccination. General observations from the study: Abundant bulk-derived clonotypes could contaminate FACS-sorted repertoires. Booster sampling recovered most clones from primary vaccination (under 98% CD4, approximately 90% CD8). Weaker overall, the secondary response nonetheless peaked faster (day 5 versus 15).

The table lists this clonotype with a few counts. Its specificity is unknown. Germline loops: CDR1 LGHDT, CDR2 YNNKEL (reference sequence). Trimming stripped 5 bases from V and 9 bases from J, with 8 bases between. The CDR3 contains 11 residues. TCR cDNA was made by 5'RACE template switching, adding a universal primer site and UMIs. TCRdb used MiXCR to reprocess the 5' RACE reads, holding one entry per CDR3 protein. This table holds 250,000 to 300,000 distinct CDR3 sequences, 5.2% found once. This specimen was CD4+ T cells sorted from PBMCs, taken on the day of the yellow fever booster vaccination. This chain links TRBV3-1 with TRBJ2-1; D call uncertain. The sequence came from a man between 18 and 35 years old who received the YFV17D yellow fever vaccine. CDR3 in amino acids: CASSGFTEQFF. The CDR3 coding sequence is TGTGCCAGCAGCGGGTTCACTGAGCAGTTCTTC.